Presented here are 21 T cell receptor beta chains from one specimen sequenced in a study of STAT5B mutations in CD4+ large granular lymphocyte leukemia. TCRdb's table, derived via immunoSEQ multiplex PCR, lists solely in-frame clones and lacks some. This sample yields around 34,000 clones, of which roughly 80% are seen a single time; 4.4% belongs to the top ten. The sample consisted of CD4+ T cells from blood buffy coats. All receptors come from a human donor in good health.

The chain joins TRBV18 to TRBJ2-5, with no clear D. V lost 2 bases and J lost 1, with 2 bases in between. The CDR3 has 12 residues. CDR1 and CDR2 (germline): KGHSH, LQKENI. The CDR3 loop is CASSPGQETQYF. DNA of the CDR3: TGTGCCAGCTCACCAGGCCAAGAGACCCAGTACTTC. Using reference TRBV18 and TRBJ2-5 for the parts outside the CDR3, the full variable domain is NAGVMQNPRHLVRRRGQEARLRCSPMKGHSHVYWYRQLPEEGLKFMVYLQKENIIDESGMPKERFSAEFPKEGPSILRIQQVVRGDSAAYFCASSPGQETQYFGPGTRLLVL.

The J gene is TRBJ2-7, the V gene TRBV5-6, with D perhaps matching TRBD1 (5 bases). CDR1 and CDR2 from the germline V gene are SGHDT and YYEEEE. This CDR3 is built from 14 residues. The V and J ends lost 1 base and 2 bases respectively, with 10 bases between them. CDR3 protein: CASSLSGQPYEQYF. The CDR3, as DNA: TGTGCCAGCAGCTTGTCAGGACAACCCTACGAGCAGTACTTC.

This clone was recorded once. The rearrangement joins TRBV5-1 to TRBJ2-5; D is possibly TRBD2 (7 bases). The CDR3 is 15 amino acids. Trimming cost V 4 bases and J 4 bases, with 17 bases left between them. CDR1 and CDR2 from the germline V gene are SGHRS and YFSETQ. CDR3 residues: CASSRGGERGETQYF. Here the CDR3 DNA reads TGCGCCAGCAGCCGAGGGGGGGAGAGGGGAGAGACCCAGTACTTC. The full variable domain, with the rest looked up from reference TRBV5-1 and TRBJ2-5, is KAGVTQTPRYLIKTRGQQVTLSCSPISGHRSVSWYQQTPGQGLQFLFEYFSETQRNKGNFPGRFSGRQFSNSRSEMNVSTLELGDSALYLCASSRGGERGETQYFGPGTRLLVL.

The V gene is TRBV29-1, the J gene TRBJ2-3; D possibly uses TRBD1 or TRBD2 (6 bases each). Trimming removed 5 bases from V and 0 bases from J, with 21 bases in between. The germline V gene has CDR1 SQVTM and CDR2 ANQGSEA. The CDR3 extends over 17 amino acids. The CDR3: CSVTGDFRGGSTDTQYF. In nucleotides, the CDR3 is TGCAGCGTTACGGGAGACTTCAGGGGCGGGAGCACAGATACGCAGTATTTT.

The chain couples TRBV28 to TRBJ1-1; 10 bases map to TRBD1. This CDR3 is built from 15 residues. The J segment lost 0 bases and the V segment lost 3 bases, leaving 1 base of the junction unmatched. Germline V CDR1 and CDR2: MDHEN, SYDVKM. CDR3 protein: CASSLTGGMNTEAFF. The CDR3 DNA is TGTGCCAGCAGTTTGACAGGGGGCATGAACACTGAAGCTTTCTTT. Using reference TRBV28 and TRBJ1-1 for the parts outside the CDR3, the full variable domain is DVKVTQSSRYLVKRTGEKVFLECVQDMDHENMFWYRQDPGLGLRLIYFSYDVKMKEKGDIPEGYSVSREKKERFSLILESASTNQTSMYLCASSLTGGMNTEAFFGQGTRLTVV.

The chain links TRBV19 to TRBJ2-1; unclear D gene. CDR1 LNHDA and CDR2 SQIVND come from the germline V gene (reference sequence). V was clipped by 2 bases and J by 2 bases, with 10 bases between them. The CDR3 is 15 residues long. The CDR3 reads CASSIMVATYNEQFF. For the CDR3, the DNA is TGTGCCAGTAGTATAATGGTAGCCACCTACAATGAGCAGTTCTTC.

V gene TRBV18 combines with J gene TRBJ1-3; D is undetermined. V was cut by 6 bases and J by 0 bases, with 12 bases left in between. Germline assignment: CDR1 KGHSH and CDR2 LQKENI. This CDR3 is built from 15 residues. CDR3 nucleotides: TGTGCCAGCTCTTTCGAAACCTCCTCTGGAAACACCATATATTTT. Encoded protein: CASSFETSSGNTIYF.

This sequence joins TRBV28 and TRBJ2-2; D not resolved. Trimming cost V 3 bases and J 6 bases, with 11 bases left between them. This CDR3 region has 14 residues. The V gene's germline CDR1 is MDHEN and CDR2 SYDVKM. The CDR3 loop reads CASSFPQRAGELFF. In nucleotides, the CDR3 is TGTGCCAGCAGTTTCCCCCAAAGGGCCGGGGAGCTGTTTTTT.

The chain couples TRBV15 to TRBJ2-3, with 7 bases matching TRBD1. Germline CDR1 and CDR2: LNHNV and YYDKDF (reference sequence). The CDR3 sequence is 15 residues long. The ends lost 5 bases at V and 0 bases at J; junction bases unmatched: 5. This chain's CDR3 is CATSWGQSSTDTQYF. The CDR3 bases are TGTGCCACCAGCTGGGGACAGTCTAGCACAGATACGCAGTATTTT.

The V call is TRBV14, the J call TRBJ2-7; 10 bases line up with TRBD1. Germline lookup yields CDR1 SGHDN and CDR2 FVKESK. The length of the CDR3 is 17 residues. The trim removed 3 bases at V and 7 bases at J, leaving 15 bases unmatched. CDR3 coding DNA: TGTGCCAGCAGCCAGGCACTTACCGGGACAGGGGCTGGGGAGCAGTACTTC. It codes for CASSQALTGTGAGEQYF. Full variable domain (rest looked up from reference TRBV14 and TRBJ2-7): EAGVTQFPSHSVIEKGQTVTLRCDPISGHDNLYWYRRVMGKEIKFLLHFVKESKQDESGMPNNRFLAERTGGTYSTLKVQPAELEDSGVYFCASSQALTGTGAGEQYFGPGTRLTVT.

This clone was seen a single time. This chain uses TRBV25-1 with TRBJ2-7; D unresolved. The CDR3 is made up of 11 amino acids. Germline CDR1 reads MGHDK; CDR2 reads SYGVNS. The V end lost 3 bases, the J end lost 3 bases, and 3 bases lay between the germline ends. The CDR3 DNA sequence: TGTGCCAGCAGTGAGGTCTACGAGCAGTACTTC. Translated: CASSEVYEQYF.

V gene TRBV28 combines with J gene TRBJ1-5; D remains ambiguous. Germline V gene data show CDR1 as MDHEN and CDR2 as SYDVKM. Deletions cut 6 bases from V and 7 bases from J, with 19 bases between. CDR3 length: 15 amino acids. The CDR3 sequence: CASRNGGGQLQPQHF. The DNA for the CDR3 is TGTGCCAGCAGAAACGGAGGAGGCCAGTTACAGCCCCAGCATTTT.

The chain joins TRBV5-1 to TRBJ2-1; no clear D. There are 15 residues in the CDR3. The germline V gene has CDR1 SGHRS and CDR2 YFSETQ. Trimming pared 0 bases from V and 4 bases from J, leaving 11 bases between. This CDR3 is CASSLALQSYNEQFF. CDR3 DNA: TGCGCCAGCAGCTTGGCCCTACAGAGTTACAATGAGCAGTTCTTC.

The chain has TRBV6-5 and TRBJ2-1; either TRBD1 or TRBD2 may supply D (6 bases each). Germline loops: CDR1 MNHEY, CDR2 SVGAGI. The CDR3 is made up of 11 amino acids. V was shortened by 9 bases and J by 16 bases, with 19 bases between the two germline ends. CDR3 sequence (DNA): TGTGCCAGTAAGGCGTGGGGGGCCGAATTCTTC. Its protein product is CASKAWGAEFF.

The chain joins TRBV27 to TRBJ1-2; 7 bases are a match to TRBD1. CDR3 length equals 17 residues. In germline, CDR1 is MNHEY, CDR2 SMNVEV (reference sequence). V dropped 1 base and J dropped 6; count of bases not matched to a gene: 14. CDR3 nucleotide sequence: TGTGCCAGCAGTTTATTTTCCCCTAGACAGGGTTGGGATGGCTACACCTTC. It specifies CASSLFSPRQGWDGYTF.

The rearrangement uses TRBV6-5 and TRBJ1-1; D is perhaps TRBD1 (6 bases). V gave up 4 bases and J gave up 7 bases, with 19 bases separating them. CDR3 length: 15 residues. CDR1 and CDR2 (germline): MNHEY, SVGAGI. CDR3 protein: CASSFGGGGRGEAFF. As DNA, the CDR3 is TGTGCCAGCAGTTTCGGAGGGGGGGGCAGGGGTGAAGCTTTCTTT.

The chain has TRBV10-3 and TRBJ2-1; D perhaps matches TRBD2 (6 bases). The V end was cut by 3 bases, the J end by 5 bases, with 14 bases between. Per germline, CDR1 ENHRY and CDR2 SYGVKD. This CDR3 contains 15 residues. This CDR3 reads CAISERNSGDNEQFF. As DNA, the CDR3 is TGTGCCATCAGTGAACGGAACTCGGGGGACAATGAGCAGTTCTTC.

J is TRBJ2-7 and V is TRBV19; tentative D call: TRBD1 (6 bases). V was cut by 5 bases and J by 2 bases, with 13 bases left in between. The CDR3 covers 14 residues. CDR1 and CDR2 (germline): LNHDA, SQIVND (reference sequence). The CDR3 is CASSLGQPTYEQYF. CDR3 bases: TGTGCCAGTAGTCTCGGACAGCCCACCTACGAGCAGTACTTC.

This clone was seen a single time. The chain is built from TRBV18 and TRBJ2-7; D is undetermined. The V gene lost 3 bases and the J gene lost 3 bases, with 12 bases spanning the gap. Germline V gene sequence: CDR1 KGHSH, CDR2 LQKENI. The CDR3 spans 14 residues. CDR3 region: CASSPDLHLYEQYF. The DNA for the CDR3 is TGTGCCAGCTCACCGGACCTGCACCTCTACGAGCAGTACTTC.

This clone was counted a single time. This chain links TRBV30 with TRBJ1-5, with 8 bases lining up with TRBD1. The J segment lost 2 bases and the V segment lost 0 bases, leaving 3 bases of the junction unmatched. The CDR3 is 15 residues long. Germline V gives CDR1 GTSNPN, CDR2 SVGIG (reference sequence). The CDR3: CAWSVQGQGNQPQHF. In nucleotides, the CDR3 is TGTGCCTGGAGTGTACAGGGACAGGGCAATCAGCCCCAGCATTTT.

In this sample, this clone turned up once. The chain recombines TRBV28 with TRBJ1-2; 7 bases are shared with TRBD1. The CDR3 is made up of 14 amino acids. The germline gives CDR1 MDHEN, CDR2 SYDVKM. Trimming took 8 bases from V and 3 from J; bases not matched to a gene: 9. CDR3 sequence: CASYRQGWDYGYTF. In DNA form, the CDR3 reads TGTGCCAGCTACCGACAGGGATGGGACTATGGCTACACCTTC.